This entry is about one TCR beta chain. Antigen: not known. Relative to the germline gene, one junction end is altered; a read error may explain this. A second PCR, run for roughly 7 to 11 cycles, used a sample-barcoded 5' primer plus a J-beta primer mix. TCRdb recomputed calls from the 5' RACE reads with MiXCR, one row per CDR3 protein. The sample carries 270,000 or so distinct CDR3 sequences, roughly 27% recorded once. Every donor provided approximately 10 milliliters of peripheral blood. This sample was taken from a study of blood T cells in healthy people across ages. Overall study results and limits: Nothing was known about donor CMV status, and this possibly confounded expanded clonotype changes. Greater diversity and more naive CD4+ cells were seen in long-lived donors than in aged donors. No conclusive comparison of naive versus antigen-experienced cells was possible with unsorted PBMCs.

The CDR3 runs to 13 residues. Germline CDR1 and CDR2: SGHDT and YYEEEE. The chain is built from TRBV5-6 and TRBJ1-2; tentative D call: TRBD1 (6 bases). Sequenced input: blood. The receptor's source is a woman aged 65 to 85 in good health. The CDR3 sequence is CASSTGTSDGHTF. CDR3 bases: TGTGCCAGCAGCACCGGGACATCTGATGGCCACACCTTC.